These T cell receptor beta chains were read from a single sample in a study of T cells in Graves' hyperthyroidism and ophthalmopathy. TCRdb processed the multiplex PCR reads anew with MiXCR; each CDR3 protein has one entry. The sample contains approximately 480,000 distinct CDR3 sequences, under 25% of which appear only once. Specimen: blood. Source of these receptors: a man aged 18 to 30 with Graves' hyperthyroidism. CDR3s leave out the opening cysteine and the closing phenylalanine or tryptophan. Each record gives: V gene, CDR3 protein.

V gene: TRBV20-1
CDR3 protein: SVYRGDDTEAF

V gene: TRBV28
CDR3 protein: ASSPRADKPNTGELF

V gene: TRBV6-5
CDR3 protein: ASSSFAGTKNTEAF

V gene: TRBV4-1
CDR3 protein: ASSQAAGRPYEQY

V gene: TRBV20-1
CDR3 protein: SARRAMLEVDQPQH

V gene: TRBV11-1
CDR3 protein: ASSVGQGREQF

V gene: TRBV6-1
CDR3 protein: ASSRTGTGGFEQY

V gene: TRBV30
CDR3 protein: ASADGVAEPQH

V gene: TRBV28
CDR3 protein: ASSTREVQETQY

V gene: TRBV27
CDR3 protein: ASSQITRVRGLDGYT

V gene: TRBV5-6
CDR3 protein: ASSLEERGAYEQY

V gene: TRBV19
CDR3 protein: ASRRTGGIDNQPQH

V gene: TRBV28
CDR3 protein: ASTITQGPPNQPQH

V gene: TRBV2
CDR3 protein: ASSAETGRGT

V gene: TRBV4-1
CDR3 protein: ASSQAPLSGNTIY

V gene: TRBV2
CDR3 protein: ASSGLAETQY

V gene: TRBV9
CDR3 protein: ASSVEAGLAYEQY

V gene: TRBV9
CDR3 protein: ASSVGSNHYGYT

V gene: TRBV5-1
CDR3 protein: ASTLAGGPGEQY

V gene: TRBV6-5
CDR3 protein: ASSYGGELF

V gene: TRBV20-1
CDR3 protein: SAYPTSGSRETQY

V gene: TRBV13
CDR3 protein: ASSFEKNYGYT

V gene: TRBV15
CDR3 protein: ATSTEVGTGVYGYT

V gene: TRBV27
CDR3 protein: ASSRGQGATGELF

V gene: TRBV12-3/TRBV12-4
CDR3 protein: ASSLSLGQWETQY

V gene: TRBV11-2
CDR3 protein: ASTPGAGRSTDTQY

V gene: TRBV7-8
CDR3 protein: ASSFPSGSSDTGELF

V gene: TRBV20-1
CDR3 protein: SARGISGRQAYGYT

V gene: TRBV27
CDR3 protein: ASSIPGQGVLSNQPQH

V gene: TRBV12-3/TRBV12-4
CDR3 protein: ASSLGITTYEQY

V gene: TRBV20-1
CDR3 protein: SASFVSGANVLT

V gene: TRBV12-3/TRBV12-4
CDR3 protein: ASSSQIRNYGYT

V gene: TRBV4-1
CDR3 protein: ASSQPLRTRRNTIY

V gene: TRBV28
CDR3 protein: ASSPTEAGASNIQY

V gene: TRBV29-1
CDR3 protein: SFQGLRRTEAF

V gene: TRBV7-8
CDR3 protein: ASSGSGMTGNSPLH

V gene: TRBV27
CDR3 protein: ASSSDRGRGDTEAF

V gene: TRBV27
CDR3 protein: ASSSDTTDGYT

V gene: TRBV20-1
CDR3 protein: SARALAGEPLY

V gene: TRBV2
CDR3 protein: ASIDTEETQY

V gene: TRBV5-1
CDR3 protein: ASSSSQAGGAEQY

V gene: TRBV12-3/TRBV12-4
CDR3 protein: ASRGPSDEQY

V gene: TRBV6-2/TRBV6-3
CDR3 protein: ASSYPIAGPSSRSQPQH

V gene: TRBV15
CDR3 protein: ATQEGGGGAF

V gene: TRBV5-1
CDR3 protein: ASSQDNSYEQY

V gene: TRBV29-1
CDR3 protein: IVASYGYT

V gene: TRBV18
CDR3 protein: ASSPPGGRETQD

V gene: TRBV5-6
CDR3 protein: ASSWRARTYEQY

V gene: TRBV5-8
CDR3 protein: ASSLEAPNTGDLF

V gene: TRBV12-3/TRBV12-4
CDR3 protein: ASGSANQPQH

V gene: TRBV7-9
CDR3 protein: ASSFRPGQGGEQY

V gene: TRBV19
CDR3 protein: ASSGGDHGNTIY